One and the same sample provided the 17 T cell receptor beta chains below, sequenced in a study of tissue T cells after allogeneic stem cell transplantation. Sequenced by immunoSEQ multiplex PCR; TCRdb stores in-frame clones only, minus some. Among roughly 2,000 clones listed, 40% to 50% were seen once. As for time point: mouse harvest day 14 after allogeneic transplant. Tail vein injection delivered 10^7 T-cell-depleted bone marrow cells and 10^6 splenic CD5+ T cells. Specimen: gut tissue. These receptors all come from a female BALB/c mouse given C57BL/6 T cells with graft-versus-host disease after an allogeneic hematopoietic cell transplant.

A note on this clone: Gene names and germline match the mouse. The read stops 1 residue short of the end of the CDR3; the missing end is completed from the germline J gene. The V call is TRBV23, the J call TRBJ1-4. The CDR3 has 14 residues. Germline V lookup: CDR1 KGHTA, CDR2 FQNQQP. The DNA read from the CDR3 is TGCTCCAGCAGTCAATCCGGGTCCAACGAAAGATTATTT. It specifies CSSSQSGSNERLF. The full-length CDR3 reads as CSSSQSGSNERLFF.

Notes on this clone: These gene names are mouse names. The DNA ends 1 residue before the CDR3 does, and the rest of the CDR3 is filled in from the germline J gene. The chain has TRBV29 and TRBJ1-2; TRBD1 matches at 9 bases. The germline V gene has CDR1 MSHET and CDR2 SYDVDS. Trimming cost V 2 bases and J 3 bases; bases outside gene matches: 1. The CDR3 is 14 residues long. The CDR3 spells CASSLDRGDSDYTF. The part of the CDR3 DNA that was read is TGTGCTAGCAGTTTAGACAGGGGGGACTCCGACTACACC.

As to this clone: Genes here carry mouse names. The read ends 1 residue shy of where the CDR3 ends; the end is completed using the germline J gene. The V and J genes are TRBV1 and TRBJ1-4; D uncertain. There are 14 residues in the CDR3. V lost 3 bases, J lost 3 bases, and 8 bases lay in between. Germline CDR1 is NSQYPW and CDR2 is LRSPGD (reference sequence). This CDR3 reads CTCSAYGPNERLFF. The covered CDR3 bases are TGCACCTGCAGTGCCTACGGTCCCAACGAAAGATTATTT. Using reference TRBV1 and TRBJ1-4 for the parts outside the CDR3, the full variable domain is VTLLEQNPRWRLVPRGQAVNLRCILKNSQYPWMSWYQQDLQKQLQWLFTLRSPGDKEVKSLPGADYLATRVTDTELRLQVANMSQGRTLYCTCSAYGPNERLFFGHGTKLSVL.

This clone was picked up a small number of times. Gene names and germline refer to mouse. The CDR3 goes on 1 residue after the read ends, and that part is filled in from the germline J gene. The J gene is TRBJ2-1, the V gene TRBV4, with 13 bases aligning to TRBD2. CDR1 is LGHDT, CDR2 YNNKQL, per germline (reference sequence). The V and J ends lost 9 bases and 2 bases, in that order; junction bases with no gene match: 10. This CDR3 is built from 17 residues. The CDR3 bases that were read are TGTGCCAGGAGAGGGACTGGGGGGGGCGAGGACTATGCTGAGCAGTTC. Translating gives CARRGTGGGEDYAEQF. The entire CDR3 protein is CARRGTGGGEDYAEQFF.

As concerns this clone: Mouse gene names apply. The sequenced fragment ends 1 residue before the CDR3 boundary, so the rest is inferred from the germline J gene. The chain uses TRBV26 and TRBJ2-4, with 11 bases aligning to TRBD2. This CDR3 region has 16 residues. J was trimmed by 0 bases and V by 4 bases; bases with no gene match: 3. Per the germline V gene, CDR1 is KGHPV and CDR2 is FQNQEV (reference sequence). The covered CDR3 bases are TGTGCCAGCAGTCGGGGGACTGGGGGTAGTCAAAACACCTTGTAC. Its protein product is CASSRGTGGSQNTLY. The complete CDR3 sequence is CASSRGTGGSQNTLYF.

This clone was detected only a few times. All gene names here are mouse names. The read stops 1 residue short of the end of the CDR3; the missing end is completed from the germline J gene. The chain links TRBV23 to TRBJ2-2. Germline V gives CDR1 KGHTA, CDR2 FQNQQP. This CDR3 comprises 13 residues. The sequenced part of the CDR3 DNA is TGCTCCAGCAGTCAGGGGGACACCGGGCAGCTCTAC. It translates to CSSSQGDTGQLY. From start to end, the CDR3 is CSSSQGDTGQLYF.

Regarding this clone: Gene names are mouse gene names. Coverage ceases 1 residue before the CDR3 finishes, and the germline J gene fills in the end. The chain uses TRBV12-1 and TRBJ2-3; 9 nucleotides align to TRBD2. The ends lost 0 bases at V and 1 base at J; junction bases unmatched: 4. This CDR3 region has 16 residues. Germline CDR1 and CDR2: SGHSN and HYEKVE. This CDR3 is CASSLSRTGGAETLYF. The part of the CDR3 DNA that was read is TGTGCCAGCTCTCTCTCCCGGACTGGGGGTGCAGAAACGCTGTAT.

Comment on this clone: Here the gene names and germline are mouse. The read ends 1 residue shy of where the CDR3 ends; the end is completed using the germline J gene. The chain uses TRBV12-2 and TRBJ2-7; 8 positions match TRBD2. The germline V gene encodes CDR1 SGHLS and CDR2 HYDKME. The CDR3 is 15 amino acids. The trim removed 8 bases at V and 5 bases at J, leaving 16 bases unmatched. This CDR3 reads CATSPAWGASNEQYF. The sequenced CDR3 bases are TGTGCCACCTCGCCGGCCTGGGGGGCTTCCAATGAACAGTAC.

With respect to this clone: The listed genes are named as in mouse. With the read ending 1 residue before the CDR3 end, the germline J gene is used to fill in that end. The J gene is TRBJ1-1, the V gene TRBV26; TRBD1 matches at 7 bases. From germline, CDR1 is KGHPV and CDR2 FQNQEV (reference sequence). J lost 3 bases, V lost 0 bases, and 1 base had no gene match. The CDR3 is 14 residues long. CDR3 DNA (partial): TGTGCCAGCAGTCTGTCCACAGGGGACACAGAAGTCTTC. Translating it yields CASSLSTGDTEVF. The whole CDR3 reads CASSLSTGDTEVFF.

Remarks on this clone: Germline and genes here are mouse. The CDR3 extends 1 residue past the end of the read, so its final part is completed from the germline J gene. The chain uses TRBV31 and TRBJ1-1; D is perhaps TRBD1 (5 bases). The V gene's germline CDR1 is GKSSPN and CDR2 SITVG. The CDR3 extends over 14 amino acids. Trimming took off 0 bases at V and 4 bases at J, with 12 bases between the two ends. The chain's CDR3 is CAWSLEGGGTEVFF. The sequenced CDR3 bases are TGTGCCTGGAGTCTAGAGGGCGGGGGCACAGAAGTCTTC.

Comments on this clone: Gene names denote mouse genes. Coverage ceases 1 residue before the CDR3 finishes, and the germline J gene fills in the end. This chain connects TRBV12-2 to TRBJ1-6; D gene uncertain. TRBJ1-6 is an open reading frame, and its role is uncertain. The germline V gene encodes CDR1 SGHLS and CDR2 HYDKME. Trimming removed 1 base at V and 1 base at J, with 4 bases between. The CDR3 extends over 14 amino acids. CDR3 amino acids: CASSLQSYNSPLYF. Incomplete CDR3 DNA: TGTGCCAGCTCTCTTCAGTCCTATAATTCGCCCCTCTAC.

Sample share makes this clone large. Genes and germline are mouse. The read finishes 1 residue shy of the CDR3 end, and the germline J gene is used to complete it. The chain couples TRBV23 to TRBJ2-7; no DNA check was done on the table's D call, TRBD1. Germline CDR1 and CDR2: KGHTA and FQNQQP. There are 13 residues in the CDR3. The CDR3 is CSSSHQDSYEQYF. CDR3 DNA (partial): TGCTCCAGCAGTCACCAGGACTCCTATGAACAGTAC.

This clone qualifies as large. Mouse germline and gene names are used. The CDR3 is cut off 1 residue early in the read; its end comes from the germline J gene. V gene TRBV13-2 combines with J gene TRBJ1-4; D is possibly TRBD1 (6 bases). V was pared by 3 bases and J by 3 bases, with 9 bases between. Per germline, CDR1 NNHNN and CDR2 SYGAGS (reference sequence). The CDR3 is made up of 14 amino acids. This chain's CDR3 is CASGGRGANERLFF. CDR3 DNA, as far as it was read: TGTGCCAGCGGTGGCAGGGGCGCCAACGAAAGATTATTT.

Notes on this clone: The germline and genes are mouse ones. The CDR3 end is not reached by the read, which stops 1 residue before it; the germline J gene fills it in. This chain joins TRBV12-1 and TRBJ2-2, with 9 bases identical to TRBD1. The length of the CDR3 is 16 residues. Germline CDR1 is SGHSN and CDR2 is HYEKVE. V was pared by 2 bases and J by 0 bases, with 3 bases of the junction left unmatched. The covered CDR3 bases are TGTGCCAGCTCTCCCGACAGGGGGTCAAACACCGGGCAGCTCTAC. Its protein is CASSPDRGSNTGQLY. The complete CDR3 sequence is CASSPDRGSNTGQLYF.

This clone was found a few times. The germline and genes are mouse ones. The CDR3 goes on 1 residue after the read ends, and that part is filled in from the germline J gene. This chain links TRBV5 with TRBJ1-1; D is undetermined. V lost 3 bases and J 0 bases, leaving 5 bases between the germline ends. The V gene's germline CDR1 is LGHNA and CDR2 YNLKQL (reference sequence). The CDR3 is 13 residues long. CDR3 DNA (partial): TGTGCCAGCAGCCACGGACCAAACACAGAAGTCTTC. It translates to CASSHGPNTEVF. From start to end, the CDR3 is CASSHGPNTEVFF.

This clone was picked up a small number of times. Mouse gene names and germline throughout. Sequencing ends 1 residue short of the CDR3 end; the germline J gene provides the rest. This chain uses TRBV26 with TRBJ2-5, with a weak D call TRBD1 (6 bases). Germline V gene data show CDR1 as KGHPV and CDR2 as FQNQEV (reference sequence). CDR3 length: 11 amino acids. The V gene lost 6 bases and the J gene lost 6 bases, with 7 bases spanning the gap. The part of the CDR3 DNA that was read is TGTGCCAGCAGAGACAGGGACACCCAGTAC. Translated, it gives CASRDRDTQY. The entire CDR3 protein is CASRDRDTQYF.

A single count supports this clone. Gene names and germline refer to mouse. The read comes to an end 1 residue before the CDR3 does, leaving the germline J gene to fill in the end. This chain joins TRBV3 and TRBJ2-7; D tentatively reads TRBD1 or TRBD2 (5 bases each). The CDR3 has 14 residues. V lost 1 base to trimming and J lost 0 bases, with 7 bases between them. From germline, CDR1 is SNHLY and CDR2 FYNGKV (reference sequence). The CDR3 loop is CASSLGGSSYEQYF. The CDR3 DNA, read in part, is TGTGCCAGCAGCTTAGGGGGGAGCTCCTATGAACAGTAC. Using reference TRBV3 and TRBJ2-7 for the parts outside the CDR3, the full variable domain is GPKVLQIPSHQIIDMGQMVTLNCDPVSNHLYFYWYKQILGQQMEFLVNFYNGKVMEKSKLFKDQFSVERPDGSYFTLKIQPTALEDSAVYFCASSLGGSSYEQYFGPGTRLTVL.